This TCR beta chain was sequenced for a study of cytomegalovirus exposure and HLA in healthy donors. Study-level findings and limits: TCR beta sequences numbering more than 15,000 were associated with HLA alleles at 0.05 false discovery rate in a later analysis.

As regards this clone: Its antigen remains unknown. At one end the junction does not follow the germline gene, possibly because of a read error.

This CDR3 spans 14 amino acids. The germline V gene encodes CDR1 SEHNR and CDR2 FQNEAQ (reference sequence). Whereas donors were nominally healthy upon sampling, unrecorded immune exposures were probable. Primers for the PCR totalled 60 Vbeta and 13 Jbeta. Generated by immunoSEQ multiplex PCR, the TCRdb table keeps only in-frame clones and is missing some. This table holds 130,000 or so clones, over 65% found once. The V call is TRBV7-9, the J call TRBJ1-2; perhaps TRBD1 as D (5 bases). This receptor was taken from a man between 18 and 29 years old in good health and CMV-seronegative. Sequencing was performed on PBMCs. In DNA, the CDR3 is TGTTCCAGCAGCTTAGCGCCGCGCCAGGGTGCCTACACCTTC. The encoded protein is CSSSLAPRQGAYTF.